This section outlines one T cell receptor beta chain sequence together with its context. Its target is unknown. This sample was included in a study of long-term antiretroviral therapy in people with HIV. Findings of the study overall: Clonal expansions arising prior to ART prevailed in the repertoire at every time point. Subsequent to ART, diversity was augmented yet persisted below that of transplant donor controls.

The samples, holding about 1-11 million cryopreserved PBMC, were thawed before DNA extraction was carried out. The germline V gene encodes CDR1 SGHTS and CDR2 YDEGEE. Trimming stripped 2 bases from V and 1 base from J, with 16 bases between. The CDR3 has 18 residues. It was version v3.0 of the immunoSEQ assay that was run at survey level. Clones were read by immunoSEQ multiplex PCR, and TCRdb kept only the in-frame ones, dropping some. The top ten clones hold 8% of a sample with about 17,000 clones, about four fifths of them seen once. This sample comprised unsorted PBMCs, obtained at the start of antiretroviral therapy. The genes are TRBV5-8 and TRBJ2-6; D tentatively reads TRBD1 or TRBD2 (6 bases each). This receptor was identified in a man aged 30 to 39 with HIV. The CDR3 nucleotides read TGTGCCAGCAGCTTTAGGAGGGGGGCCGCGTCTGGGGCCAACGTCCTGACTTTC. This sequence encodes CASSFRRGAASGANVLTF.